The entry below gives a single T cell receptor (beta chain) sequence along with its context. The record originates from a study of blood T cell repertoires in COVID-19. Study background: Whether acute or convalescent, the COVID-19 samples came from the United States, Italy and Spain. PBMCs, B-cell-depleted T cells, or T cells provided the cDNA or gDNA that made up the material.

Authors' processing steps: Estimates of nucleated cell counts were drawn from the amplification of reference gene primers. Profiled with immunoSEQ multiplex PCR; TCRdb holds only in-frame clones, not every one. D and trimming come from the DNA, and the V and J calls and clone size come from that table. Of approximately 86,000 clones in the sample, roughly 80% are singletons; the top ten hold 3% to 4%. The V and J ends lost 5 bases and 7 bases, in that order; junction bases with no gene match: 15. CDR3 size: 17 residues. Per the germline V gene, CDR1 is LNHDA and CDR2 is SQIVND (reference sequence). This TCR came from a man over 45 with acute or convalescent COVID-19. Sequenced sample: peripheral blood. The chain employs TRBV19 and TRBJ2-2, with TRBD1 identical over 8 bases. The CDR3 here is CASSPVTGQVLIGELFF. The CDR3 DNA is TGTGCCAGTAGTCCCGTTACGGGACAGGTATTAATCGGGGAGCTGTTTTTT.